A selection of T cell receptor beta chains follows, all from one sample in a study of cytomegalovirus exposure and HLA in healthy donors. TCRdb keeps only in-frame clones here, not all; method: immunoSEQ multiplex PCR. The sample data list fewer than 100,000 clones. Source material: PBMCs. Receptors originate from a man between 18 and 35 years old in good health and CMV-seropositive. CDR3s include the opening cysteine and the closing phenylalanine or tryptophan. Fields, in order: J gene, D gene, V gene, CDR3 protein, CDR3 DNA. The D gene is left open where the match is weak.

J: TRBJ1-2; D: -; V: TRBV5-6; CDR3: CASSLGRVYTF; DNA: TGTGCCAGCAGCTTGGGGAGAGTCTACACCTTC
J: TRBJ2-3; D: -; V: TRBV11-3; CDR3: CASSLLAKRSTDTQYF; DNA: TGTGCCAGCAGCCTTCTAGCCAAGCGGAGCACAGATACGCAGTATTTT
J: TRBJ2-3; D: TRBD2; V: TRBV6-4; CDR3: CASSDRTSGTDTQYF; DNA: TGTGCCAGCAGTGACCGGACTAGCGGGACAGATACGCAGTATTTT
J: TRBJ1-1; D: -; V: TRBV18; CDR3: CASSPEYYTEAFF; DNA: TGTGCCAGCTCACCCGAATACTACACTGAAGCTTTCTTT
J: TRBJ2-2; D: -; V: TRBV10-1; CDR3: CASRMGRDTGELFF; DNA: TGCGCCAGCAGGATGGGTCGGGACACCGGGGAGCTGTTTTTT
J: TRBJ1-4; D: -; V: TRBV6-6; CDR3: CASSYSSSNEKLFF; DNA: TGTGCCAGCAGTTACTCGTCGTCTAATGAAAAACTGTTTTTT
J: TRBJ1-2; D: -; V: TRBV5-1; CDR3: CASSGSTNYGYTF; DNA: TGCGCCAGCTCGGGAAGCACTAACTATGGCTACACCTTC
J: TRBJ2-7; D: TRBD1; V: TRBV2; CDR3: CASFTGGSYEQYF; DNA: TGTGCCAGCTTTACAGGGGGCAGCTACGAGCAGTACTTC
J: TRBJ2-1; D: -; V: TRBV27; CDR3: CASSRLGTEQFF; DNA: TGTGCCAGCAGTCGGCTAGGGACAGAGCAGTTCTTC
J: TRBJ2-6; D: TRBD1; V: TRBV27; CDR3: CASSPRGTGSTSGANVLTF; DNA: TGTGCCAGCAGTCCCAGGGGGACAGGGTCAACTTCTGGGGCCAACGTCCTGACTTTC
J: TRBJ1-1; D: -; V: TRBV18; CDR3: CASSPPTRTDEAFF; DNA: TGTGCCAGCTCACCACCGACTAGGACGGATGAAGCTTTCTTT
J: TRBJ2-3; D: TRBD1; V: TRBV2; CDR3: CASSVKDRGADTQYF; DNA: TGTGCCAGCAGTGTGAAGGACAGGGGGGCAGATACGCAGTATTTT
J: TRBJ2-4; D: TRBD1; V: TRBV29-1; CDR3: CSAWTGDENIQYF; DNA: TGCAGCGCCTGGACAGGGGACGAAAACATTCAGTACTTC
J: TRBJ2-7; D: TRBD1; V: TRBV11-2; CDR3: CASSLGQGVYEQYF; DNA: TGTGCCAGCAGCTTAGGACAGGGAGTTTACGAGCAGTACTTC
J: TRBJ1-3; D: -; V: TRBV6-1; CDR3: CASSERWTGGNTIYF; DNA: TGTGCCAGCAGTGAACGGTGGACGGGAGGAAACACCATATATTTT
J: TRBJ2-1; D: -; V: TRBV2; CDR3: CASKWSSRSGNEQFF; DNA: TGTGCCAGCAAGTGGAGCTCCCGGTCGGGGAATGAGCAGTTCTTC
J: TRBJ2-7; D: TRBD1; V: TRBV5-4; CDR3: CASSPDRGWEQYF; DNA: TGTGCCAGCAGTCCCGACAGGGGGTGGGAGCAGTACTTC
J: TRBJ2-2; D: -; V: TRBV4-2; CDR3: CASSQARLTANTGELFF; DNA: TGTGCCAGCAGCCAAGCTCGACTGACCGCGAACACCGGGGAGCTGTTTTTT
J: TRBJ2-7; D: TRBD1; V: TRBV7-9; CDR3: CASSGPGQGILYEQYF; DNA: TGTGCCAGCAGCGGCCCGGGACAGGGAATCCTATACGAGCAGTACTTC
J: TRBJ2-7; D: -; V: TRBV6-5; CDR3: CASSYSPRGYEQYF; DNA: TGTGCCAGCAGTTATTCACCCCGCGGCTACGAGCAGTACTTC
J: TRBJ1-2; D: TRBD1; V: TRBV7-2; CDR3: CASSTRTGIAYGYTF; DNA: TGTGCCAGCAGCACCCGGACAGGGATCGCCTATGGCTACACCTTC
J: TRBJ2-7; D: -; V: TRBV5-6; CDR3: CASSLWDTAYEQYF; DNA: TGTGCCAGCAGCTTGTGGGACACAGCCTACGAGCAGTACTTC
J: TRBJ2-7; D: -; V: TRBV11-2; CDR3: CASSLAPEVEQYF; DNA: TGTGCCAGCAGCTTAGCCCCGGAGGTGGAGCAGTACTTC
J: TRBJ1-5; D: TRBD1; V: TRBV6-5; CDR3: CASRRTGDQPQHF; DNA: TGTGCCAGCAGACGTACAGGGGATCAGCCCCAGCATTTT
J: TRBJ1-2; D: -; V: TRBV5-4; CDR3: CASSLDLTAGSEYGYTF; DNA: TGTGCCAGCAGCTTGGATTTAACGGCAGGAAGTGAGTATGGCTACACCTTC
J: TRBJ1-4; D: -; V: TRBV28; CDR3: CASSLGQFEKLFF; DNA: TGTGCCAGCAGTTTGGGGCAGTTTGAAAAACTGTTTTTT
J: TRBJ1-6; D: TRBD1; V: TRBV6-1; CDR3: CASSDQGTGRNSPLHF; DNA: TGTGCCAGCAGTGACCAAGGGACAGGGCGGAATTCACCCCTCCACTTT
J: TRBJ2-1; D: -; V: TRBV5-6; CDR3: CASSPLEAGEQFF; DNA: TGTGCCAGCAGCCCCCTCGAGGCGGGTGAGCAGTTCTTC
J: TRBJ1-2; D: TRBD1; V: TRBV18; CDR3: CASSPLQGNYGYTF; DNA: TGTGCCAGCTCACCACTACAGGGGAACTATGGCTACACCTTC
J: TRBJ2-3; D: TRBD1; V: TRBV5-1; CDR3: CASSLDLIGTGTDKQYF; DNA: TGCGCCAGCAGCTTGGATCTGATCGGGACAGGCACAGATAAGCAGTATTTT
J: TRBJ1-2; D: -; V: TRBV19; CDR3: CASSRGSAPLRYGYTF; DNA: TGTGCCAGTAGCCGAGGGTCGGCTCCCCTGCGGTATGGCTACACCTTC